Shown below are 7 T cell receptor beta chains from a single sample sequenced in a study of cytomegalovirus exposure and HLA in healthy donors. In the PCR, 60 Vbeta and 13 Jbeta primers were used. This table comes from immunoSEQ multiplex PCR, and its TCRdb copy is limited to in-frame clones, with some not included. The profile shows 150,000 to 250,000 clones, 70% to 85% of them singletons. Sample: PBMCs. Every receptor here comes from a boy younger than 10 in good health and CMV-seronegative.

J is TRBJ2-5 and V is TRBV9, with TRBD1 matching 8 bases. The J call may be in error: the DNA end matches TRBJ2-7 better. CDR3 length: 14 residues. Germline V gene data show CDR1 as SGDLS and CDR2 as YYNGEE. The CDR3 is CASSVSDRAYEQYF. CDR3 in DNA: TGTGCCAGCAGCGTCTCGGACAGGGCCTACGAGCAGTACTTC.

The J gene is TRBJ1-1, the V gene TRBV9, with TRBD1 identical over 11 bases. CDR1 is SGDLS, CDR2 YYNGEE, per germline. The CDR3 covers 13 residues. V was pared by 4 bases and J by 11 bases, with 7 bases of the junction left unmatched. The CDR3 reads CASSPGTGGRAFF. The CDR3 DNA sequence: TGTGCCAGCAGCCCCGGGACAGGGGGTAGGGCTTTCTTT.

This clone occurred a few times. This chain uses TRBV7-9 with TRBJ2-3, with a possible D match to TRBD2 (6 bases). The CDR3 loop spans 14 amino acids. Deletions cut 5 bases from V and 2 bases from J, with 11 bases between. CDR1 and CDR2 from the germline V gene are SEHNR and FQNEAQ (reference sequence). DNA for the CDR3: TGTGCCAGCAGCGGGGGGAGGCTCACAGATACGCAGTATTTT. It translates to CASSGGRLTDTQYF. The full variable domain, completed using reference TRBV7-9 and TRBJ2-3, is DTGVSQNPRHKITKRGQNVTFRCDPISEHNRLYWYRQTLGQGPEFLTYFQNEAQLEKSRLLSDRFSAERPKGSFSTLEIQRTEQGDSAMYLCASSGGRLTDTQYFGPGTRLTVL.

The V call is TRBV4-3, the J call TRBJ1-2; 9 positions agree with TRBD1. The CDR3 sequence is 14 residues long. V was pared by 0 bases and J by 7 bases, with 3 bases of the junction left unmatched. Germline CDR1 is LGHNA and CDR2 is YSLEER. The CDR3 spells CASSQEQGAGGYTF. The CDR3 bases are TGCGCCAGCAGCCAAGAACAGGGGGCGGGTGGCTACACCTTC.

J is TRBJ2-2 and V is TRBV11-2, with 7 bases fitting TRBD1. Germline values: CDR1 SGHAT, CDR2 FQNNGV. V gave up 7 bases and J gave up 6 bases; unmatched junction bases: 11. The CDR3 spans 15 residues. CDR3 region: CASNRRQGRSGELFF. In DNA, the CDR3 is TGTGCCAGCAATAGGAGACAGGGCCGTTCCGGGGAGCTGTTTTTT.

The chain links TRBV6-7 to TRBJ1-5; weak D call: TRBD1 (5 bases). TRBV6-7 is flagged as an ORF with uncertain function. The CDR3 is 15 amino acids. Deletions cut 2 bases from V and 6 bases from J, with 14 bases between. Here the CDR3 DNA reads TGTGCCAGCAGTTACAGGGCAGGGAAGTTTCAGCCCCAGCATTTT. Translating it yields CASSYRAGKFQPQHF.

The chain is built from TRBV5-1 and TRBJ2-7, with 9 bases aligning to TRBD2. The CDR3 runs to 17 residues. Germline V lookup: CDR1 SGHRS, CDR2 YFSETQ. V shed 1 base and J 2 bases; nucleotides not matched to a gene: 10. The CDR3 DNA reads as TGCGCCAGCAGCTTGTTAGCGGGGGATGTCACCCCCTACGAGCAGTACTTC. Protein product: CASSLLAGDVTPYEQYF.